Sequencing of this TCR beta chain was carried out in a study of shared clonotypes between healthy human individuals. The CDR3 contains 14 residues. Per germline, CDR1 KGHSH and CDR2 LQKENI. Findings and caveats of the study: Sequencing depth was expected to influence donor clonotype sharing. Memory subsets had estimated richness that was generally smaller than that of naive subsets.

Notes on this clone: Its antigen is undetermined. Germline is not matched at one junction end, which may reflect a read error.

Only in-frame clones appear in the TCRdb table, and some are missing; sequencing was by immunoSEQ multiplex PCR. The sample holds around 1.5 million clones, approximately 98% seen once. Sequencing used naive CD4+ T cells sorted from blood. The subset here: CD45RA+ positively selected. This clonotype was sampled from a man aged 25 to 45 in good health. This sequence joins TRBV18 and TRBJ2-7, with 7 nucleotides matching TRBD1. The CDR3 DNA reads TGTGCCAGCTCAACACCGGGACAGCCCTACGAGCAGTACTTC. Its translation: CASSTPGQPYEQYF.